The rows below give T cell receptor beta chains drawn from one sample of a study of high-grade serous ovarian cancer treatment subgroups. Only in-frame clones appear in the TCRdb table, and some are missing; sequencing was by immunoSEQ multiplex PCR. The sample holds about 16,000 clones; roughly two thirds are singletons and the top ten take around 4.8%. The sequenced material came from tumor tissue. These receptors all come from a human donor with high-grade serous ovarian cancer. The CDR3 runs from the conserved cysteine through the conserved F or W.

>TRBJ1-4|TRBV7-9
CASSSSGGDEKLFF
>TRBJ2-2|TRBV9
CASSVDLGGELFF
>TRBJ1-3|TRBV9
CASSVGDRLSGNTIYF
>TRBJ2-7|TRBV6-5
CASSYGHEQYF
>TRBJ1-2|TRBV4-3
CASSQLLSNYGYTF
>TRBJ2-7|TRBV27
CASSRKGASSDLSYEQYF
>TRBJ1-2|TRBV2
CASSDSGFGYTF
>TRBJ2-3|TRBV27
CASSLLISGNNRDTQYF
>TRBJ1-1|TRBV18
CASSPRTGREAFF
>TRBJ1-1|TRBV7-9
CASSPQQGEGTEAFF
>TRBJ1-2|TRBV7-9
CASSLRDLGGYTF
>TRBJ2-7|TRBV7-2
CASSMPTGGRYEQYF
>TRBJ2-7|TRBV29-1
CSVGSAGGRYEQYF
>TRBJ2-7|TRBV5-6
CASSQLAAPSYEQYF
>TRBJ1-1|TRBV6-5
CASSSARRAFF
>TRBJ2-5|TRBV15
CATSAGSIYGGGFQETQYF
>TRBJ1-5|TRBV7-9
CASSNTGGEQPQHF
>TRBJ1-1|TRBV7-7
CASSPAGSMNTEAFF
>.|TRBV6-5
CASSYGGAGYEQYF
>TRBJ1-4|TRBV4-2
CASSGSGTGNEKLFF
>TRBJ2-7|TRBV30
CAWSLFTLRSGYYEQYF
>TRBJ1-4|TRBV6-5
CASSYSGEKLFF
>TRBJ1-2|TRBV5-1
CASSPGQGVGYTF
>TRBJ2-3|TRBV27
CASSLSTSYTGDTQYF
>TRBJ2-5|TRBV7-3
CASSLGPQETQYF
>TRBJ1-1|TRBV7-2
CASSLDAGGYTEAFF
>TRBJ1-3|TRBV2
CASSAERLDRAVSGNTIYF
>TRBJ2-5|TRBV7-9
CASSQRLVGHERDQETQYF
>TRBJ2-7|TRBV27
CASGLRAGGPYEQYF
>TRBJ2-1|TRBV10-3
CASGLGQGPYNEQFF
>TRBJ2-5|TRBV28
CASSLYGAGETQYF
>TRBJ2-5|TRBV5-4
CASSPVGTHQETQYF
>TRBJ2-2|TRBV7-2
CASRTGTGLSGELFF
>TRBJ1-2|TRBV6-5
CASSRTWNYGYTF
>TRBJ2-5|TRBV6-5
CASSSRLQETQYF
>TRBJ1-5|TRBV19
CASSIGPWGNQPQHF
>TRBJ1-1|TRBV11-3
CASSSLGAGGTEAFF
>TRBJ1-5|TRBV6-4
CASSSDSNQPQHF
>TRBJ2-3|TRBV7-3
CASSPGLAGGKYF
>TRBJ1-1|TRBV7-9
CASSEMNTEAFF
>TRBJ1-5|TRBV10-3
CAISEAHLGKPSNQPQHF
>TRBJ2-2|TRBV2
CASSKPTSAAGELFF
>TRBJ2-6|TRBV4-3
CASSQDTHSGANVLTF
>TRBJ2-5|TRBV7-2
CASSFRAGAQETQYF
>TRBJ1-4|TRBV29-1
CSAGTGGEKLFF
>TRBJ2-1|TRBV25-1
CASSEFTLGGEQFF
>TRBJ2-7|TRBV19
CASSRGQGLPFEQYF
>TRBJ2-3|TRBV11-2
CASSLVNGADTQYF
>TRBJ2-3|TRBV5-6
CASSEVDTQYF
>TRBJ1-5|TRBV30
CAWSRGLGSQPQHF
>TRBJ2-3|TRBV19
CASQWTSGGTGDTQYF
>TRBJ2-1|TRBV6-4
CASSDSSGHNEQFF
>TRBJ1-3|TRBV4-3
CASSQDYQGGGVNTIYF
>TRBJ2-5|TRBV15
CATGVKRYQETQYF
>TRBJ1-2|TRBV6-6
CASSYRRGTGGYTF